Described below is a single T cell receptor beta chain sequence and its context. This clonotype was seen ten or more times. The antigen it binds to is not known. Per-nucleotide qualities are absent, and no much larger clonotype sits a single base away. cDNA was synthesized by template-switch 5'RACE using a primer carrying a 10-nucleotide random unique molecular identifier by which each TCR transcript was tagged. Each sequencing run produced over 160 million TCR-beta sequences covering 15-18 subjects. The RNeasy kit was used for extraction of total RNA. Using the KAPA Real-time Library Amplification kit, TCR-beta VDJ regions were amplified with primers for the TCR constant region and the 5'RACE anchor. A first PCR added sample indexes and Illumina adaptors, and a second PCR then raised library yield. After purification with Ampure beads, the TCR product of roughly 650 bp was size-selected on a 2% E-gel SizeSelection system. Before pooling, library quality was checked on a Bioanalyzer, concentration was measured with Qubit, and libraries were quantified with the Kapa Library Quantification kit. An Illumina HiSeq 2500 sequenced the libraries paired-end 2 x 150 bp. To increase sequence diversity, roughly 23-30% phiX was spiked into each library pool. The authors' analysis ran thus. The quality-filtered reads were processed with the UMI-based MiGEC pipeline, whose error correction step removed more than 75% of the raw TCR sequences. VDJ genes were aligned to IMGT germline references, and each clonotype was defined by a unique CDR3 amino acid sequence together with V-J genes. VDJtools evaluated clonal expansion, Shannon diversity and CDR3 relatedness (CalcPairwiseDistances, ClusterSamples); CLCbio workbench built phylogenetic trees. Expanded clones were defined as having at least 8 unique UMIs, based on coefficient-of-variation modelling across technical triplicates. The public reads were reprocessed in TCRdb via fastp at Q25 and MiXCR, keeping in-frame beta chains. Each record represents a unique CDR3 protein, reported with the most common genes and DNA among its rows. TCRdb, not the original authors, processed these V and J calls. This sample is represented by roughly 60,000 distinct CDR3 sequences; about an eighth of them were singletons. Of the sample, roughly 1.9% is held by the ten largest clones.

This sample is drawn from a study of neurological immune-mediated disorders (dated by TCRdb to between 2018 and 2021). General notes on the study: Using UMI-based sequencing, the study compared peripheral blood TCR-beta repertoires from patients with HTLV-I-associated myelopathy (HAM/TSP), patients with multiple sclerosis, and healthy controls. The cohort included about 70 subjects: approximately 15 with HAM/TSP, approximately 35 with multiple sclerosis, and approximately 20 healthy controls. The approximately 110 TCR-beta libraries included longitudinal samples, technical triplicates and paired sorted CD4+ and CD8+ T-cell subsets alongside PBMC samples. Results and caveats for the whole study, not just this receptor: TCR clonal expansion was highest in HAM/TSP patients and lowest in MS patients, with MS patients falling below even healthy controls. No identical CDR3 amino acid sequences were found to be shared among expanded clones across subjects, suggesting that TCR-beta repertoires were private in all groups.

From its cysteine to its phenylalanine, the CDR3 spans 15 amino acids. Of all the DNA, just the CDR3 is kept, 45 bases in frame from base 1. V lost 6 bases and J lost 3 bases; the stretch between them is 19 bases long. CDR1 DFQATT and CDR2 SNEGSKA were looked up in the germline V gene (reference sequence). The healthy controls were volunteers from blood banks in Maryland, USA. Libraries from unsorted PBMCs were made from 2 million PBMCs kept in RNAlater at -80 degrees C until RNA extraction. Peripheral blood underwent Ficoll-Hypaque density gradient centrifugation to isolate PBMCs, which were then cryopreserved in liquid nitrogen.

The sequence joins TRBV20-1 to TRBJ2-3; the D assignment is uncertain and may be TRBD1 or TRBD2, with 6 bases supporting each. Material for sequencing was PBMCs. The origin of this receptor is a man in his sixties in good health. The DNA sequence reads TGCAGTGCGCCATTCGGGGGCCTTCTGACAGATACGCAGTATTTT. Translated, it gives CSAPFGGLLTDTQYF.